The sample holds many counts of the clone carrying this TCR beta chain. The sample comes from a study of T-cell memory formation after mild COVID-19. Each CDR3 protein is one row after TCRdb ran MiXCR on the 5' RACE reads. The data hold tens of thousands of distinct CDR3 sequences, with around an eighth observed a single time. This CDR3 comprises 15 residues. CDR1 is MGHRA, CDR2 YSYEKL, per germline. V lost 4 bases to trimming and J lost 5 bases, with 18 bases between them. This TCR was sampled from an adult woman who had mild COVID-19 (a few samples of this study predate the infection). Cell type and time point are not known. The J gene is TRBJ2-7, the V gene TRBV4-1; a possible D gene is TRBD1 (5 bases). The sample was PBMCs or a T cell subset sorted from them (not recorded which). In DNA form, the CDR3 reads TGCGCCAGCAGCCCGGTCGCAGGGAACCCCCACGAGCAGTACTTC. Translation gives CASSPVAGNPHEQYF.